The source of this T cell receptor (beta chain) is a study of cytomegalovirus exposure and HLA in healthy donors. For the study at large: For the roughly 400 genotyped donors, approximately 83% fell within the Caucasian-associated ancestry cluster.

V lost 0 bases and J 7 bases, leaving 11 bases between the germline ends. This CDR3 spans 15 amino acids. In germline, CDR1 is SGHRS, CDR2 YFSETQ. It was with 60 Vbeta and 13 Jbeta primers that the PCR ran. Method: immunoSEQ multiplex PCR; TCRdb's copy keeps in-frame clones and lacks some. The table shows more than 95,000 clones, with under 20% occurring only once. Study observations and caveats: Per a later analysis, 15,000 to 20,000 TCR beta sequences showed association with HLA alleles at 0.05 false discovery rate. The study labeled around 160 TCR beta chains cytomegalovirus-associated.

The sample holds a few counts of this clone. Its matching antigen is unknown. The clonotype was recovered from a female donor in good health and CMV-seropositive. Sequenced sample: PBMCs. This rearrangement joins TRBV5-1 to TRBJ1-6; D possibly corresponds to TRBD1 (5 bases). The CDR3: CASSLAGGQNSPLHF. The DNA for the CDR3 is TGCGCCAGCAGCTTGGCCGGCGGACAAAATTCACCCCTCCACTTT. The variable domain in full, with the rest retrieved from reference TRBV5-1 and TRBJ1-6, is KAGVTQTPRYLIKTRGQQVTLSCSPISGHRSVSWYQQTPGQGLQFLFEYFSETQRNKGNFPGRFSGRQFSNSRSEMNVSTLELGDSALYLCASSLAGGQNSPLHFGNGTRLTVT.